This T cell receptor (beta chain) stems from a study of CD4 T cells in relation to SARS-CoV-2 and coronaviruses. In the study overall: Crossreactive spike epitopes shared across donors were mapped to their HLA restriction. Study-level results: No donor gave both pre-pandemic and post-infection samples. Memory recall responses, not primary responses primed in culture, are what the assay detects. The cross-reactivity analysis covered only spike protein, not other viral proteins.

Only in-frame clones appear in the TCRdb table, and some are missing; sequencing was by immunoSEQ multiplex PCR. Among some 70,000 clones listed, roughly 93% were seen once. Per germline, CDR1 SGHKS and CDR2 YYEKEE (reference sequence). The V gene end was trimmed by 3 bases and the J gene end by 8 bases; junction bases not matched to a gene: 1. The CDR3 loop spans 11 amino acids. Comments on this clone: Its antigen remains unknown.

The unexposed donors gave CD4+ T cells in about 2011-2019, prior to COVID-19. The sample was naive CD4+ T cells from PBMCs. As to subset: naive CD4+ T cells isolated by negative enrichment. The chain is built from TRBV5-5 and TRBJ1-2, with 7 bases aligning to TRBD1. This clonotype was obtained from a human donor in good health. The CDR3 region is CASSSGQGYTF. For the CDR3, the DNA is TGTGCCAGCAGCTCGGGACAGGGCTACACCTTC.